The T cell receptor (beta chain) under discussion was sequenced for a study of molecular identifiers for immune sequencing clone quantification. TCRdb redid the calling of the PCR reads with MiXCR, one entry per CDR3 protein. The table includes hundreds of thousands of distinct CDR3 sequences, 25% detected once. The length of the CDR3 is 15 amino acids, counting both ends. On this clonotype: Because the CDR3's place on the DNA is in doubt, the DNA is left out and the CDR3 is given as listed by TCRdb.

This clonotype was obtained from a human donor in good health. Some libraries in this study had Jurkat cell RNA spiked in. Sequencing was done on a sample of naive CD8+ T cells from blood, with Jurkat cell RNA spiked in. This sample's subset: FACS-sorted CD8+CD4-CCR7+CD45RA+ naive T cells. The rearrangement links TRBV7-5 to TRBJ2-7. TRBV7-5 is a pseudogene segment. The CDR3 spells CISVPEALLSYEQYF.